This T cell receptor (beta chain) was obtained from a study of identical twins. The CDR3 runs to 22 residues. J was trimmed by 3 bases and V by 3 bases; bases with no gene match: 26. TCRdb passed the 5' RACE reads through MiXCR, listing each CDR3 protein once. The repertoire holds hundreds of thousands of distinct CDR3 sequences, around 21% seen once, with around 4.5% in the top ten. A remark on this clonotype: Its antigen remains unknown.

General study results and limits: The authors drew conclusions from cross-sectional statistical analysis rather than following the same donors.

The same specimen was also included in a second study, on T cells expressing NK-cell markers. From that second work: In several experiments, an anti-gamma-delta TCR antibody restricted sorting to alpha-beta TCR T cells. The study did not resolve the HCMV specificity of expanded NKG2C+ T cell clones.

This receptor was obtained from a woman between 18 and 30 years old in good health. Sequenced material: PBMCs. The chain couples TRBV12-3 or TRBV12-4 to TRBJ2-7, with TRBD2 matching over 10 bases. The CDR3 sequence: CASSFLAGAAFTIAGGGYEQYF. The CDR3 DNA reads as TGTGCCAGCAGTTTCCTGGCGGGGGCCGCGTTTACAATAGCGGGAGGTGGCTACGAGCAGTACTTC.